This T cell receptor (beta chain) stems from a study of blood T cell repertoires in COVID-19. Study-wide background: There were acute and convalescent COVID-19 samples, and they came from the United States, Italy and Spain. Sample material is recorded as cDNA or gDNA derived from T cells, B-cell-depleted T cells, or PBMCs.

Germline V lookup: CDR1 KGHSH, CDR2 LQKENI. CDR3 length: 15 residues. Trimming took 0 bases from V and 5 from J, leaving 11 bases between them. In the authors' methods: Nucleated cell counts were estimated from reference gene primer amplification. Sequenced by immunoSEQ multiplex PCR; TCRdb stores in-frame clones only, minus some. V and J calls and clone size are given by that table; D and trimming were obtained from the DNA. The data contain about 250,000 clones, approximately 88% of them singletons. Sequenced material: peripheral blood. The chain combines TRBV18 with TRBJ2-1; D may be TRBD1 (5 bases). This clonotype originated in a man in his forties with acute or convalescent COVID-19. In DNA, the CDR3 is TGTGCCAGCTCACCACCCACCAGGGTGGACAATGAGCAGTTCTTC. It codes for CASSPPTRVDNEQFF.